This T cell receptor beta chain stems from a study of CD8 T cells in ankylosing spondylitis. Trimming took off 0 bases at V and 2 bases at J, with 16 bases between the two ends. CDR1 and CDR2 (germline): DFQATT, SNEGSKA (reference sequence). The CDR3 extends over 17 amino acids. Study-level points and caveats: CD8+ by phenotype, disease-linked clones were relatively rare in peripheral blood. A TCR beta motif of several highly homologous variants appeared characteristic of ankylosing spondylitis blood.

Via MiXCR, TCRdb re-called the 5' RACE reads, giving one row per CDR3 protein. The sample has 84,000 or so distinct CDR3 sequences, 25% to 35% seen once. This clonotype was seen ten or more times. Its antigen remains unknown. The sample comprised blood, either unsorted or a sorted T cell fraction (not recorded which). V usage is TRBV20-1 and J usage is TRBJ2-2, with D possibly being TRBD2 (5 bases). The TCR sequence derives from a male donor with ankylosing spondylitis or in good health (not recorded which). In DNA, the CDR3 is TGCAGTGCTAGAGATCCTGAGGGCTATTCAAACACCGGGGAGCTGTTTTTT. Protein product: CSARDPEGYSNTGELFF.